A single sample is the source of the 30 T cell receptor beta chains below, sequenced in a study of vaccination and CD4 T cells after COVID-19. Their antigens remain unidentified. Cultured CD4+ T-cell DNA underwent Oncomine TCR Beta short-read sequencing. MiXCR, run by TCRdb on the PCR reads, gives a single entry per CDR3 protein. Counted here are 10,000 to 12,000 distinct CDR3 sequences, roughly 55% occurring once; the ten biggest clones make up around 9.6%. Treatment here: roughly 10-day PBMC culture with coronavirus spike peptide pools or control peptides (ViraFEST assay). The sequencing input was CD4+ T cells from blood, cultured in vitro. The receptors come from a human donor who had recovered from COVID-19.

This clonotype came up a few times. V gene TRBV27 combines with J gene TRBJ2-7; TRBD1 agrees at 10 bases. This CDR3 region has 16 residues. CDR1 and CDR2 (germline): MNHEY, SMNVEV (reference sequence). The J segment lost 5 bases and the V segment lost 1 base, leaving 8 bases of the junction unmatched. DNA of the CDR3: TGTGCCAGCAGTTTATTTGGGGACAGGGGAAGACACGAGCAGTACTTC. It yields the protein CASSLFGDRGRHEQYF.

V usage is TRBV4-2 and J usage is TRBJ1-3, with D hard to call. The germline V gene has CDR1 LGHNA and CDR2 YNFKEQ. The CDR3 loop spans 15 amino acids. Between the trimmed V and J ends, which lost 0 bases and 4 bases, there was a span of 10 bases. The CDR3 is CASSQDLGRGNTIYF. For the CDR3, the DNA is TGTGCCAGCAGCCAAGACTTGGGGAGAGGAAACACCATATATTTT.

The chain couples TRBV28 to TRBJ2-5; D is unresolved. V dropped 6 bases and J dropped 0 bases, with 11 bases sitting between them. The germline V gene encodes CDR1 MDHEN and CDR2 SYDVKM. There are 14 residues in the CDR3. In DNA, the CDR3 is TGTGCCAGCAGCTTAGTTGGGTACCAAGAGACCCAGTACTTC. It encodes CASSLVGYQETQYF. The complete variable domain, with remaining parts taken from reference TRBV28 and TRBJ2-5, reads DVKVTQSSRYLVKRTGEKVFLECVQDMDHENMFWYRQDPGLGLRLIYFSYDVKMKEKGDIPEGYSVSREKKERFSLILESASTNQTSMYLCASSLVGYQETQYFGPGTRLLVL.

This clonotype was counted only a few times. The V gene is TRBV20-1, the J gene TRBJ2-5; D is unresolved. Germline CDR1 DFQATT, CDR2 SNEGSKA (reference sequence). V was trimmed by 7 bases and J by 5 bases, leaving 14 bases between them. The CDR3 runs to 12 residues. The CDR3: CSVKGTGETQYF. The CDR3 DNA reads as TGCAGTGTAAAGGGAACTGGGGAGACCCAGTACTTC.

The rearrangement joins TRBV6-1 to TRBJ1-5, with D possibly matching TRBD1 (5 bases). CDR3 length: 12 residues. Germline V CDR1 and CDR2: MNHNS, SASEGT. Trimming cost V 2 bases and J 11 bases, with 10 bases left between them. The CDR3 sequence is CASSERDLTQHF. CDR3 coding DNA: TGTGCCAGCAGTGAACGGGACCTGACCCAGCATTTT.

The CDR3 DNA reads as TGTGCCAGCAGACAGACGGGACAGGGTGTCAGGGATACGCAGTATTTT. Protein sequence: CASRQTGQGVRDTQYF. This chain connects TRBV6-1 to TRBJ2-3, with TRBD1 matching over 9 bases. CDR1 is MNHNS, CDR2 SASEGT, per germline. With V trimmed by 6 bases and J by 6 bases, 13 bases remained unmatched. The CDR3 sequence is 16 residues long.

The V gene is TRBV10-3, the J gene TRBJ2-7, with 9 bases matching TRBD1. The germline CDR1 and CDR2 sequences are ENHRY and SYGVKD. The junction had 3 bases not matched to a gene; V was cut back by 6 bases and J by 3 bases. This CDR3 is built from 13 residues. CDR3 sequence (DNA): TGTGCCATCAGCCAGACAGGGGGCTACGAGCAGTACTTC. This codes for CAISQTGGYEQYF.

This chain connects TRBV7-2 to TRBJ1-5; tentative D call: TRBD1 (5 bases). Trimming took off 0 bases at V and 7 bases at J, with 10 bases between the two ends. The CDR3 runs to 14 residues. Per the germline V gene, CDR1 is SGHTA and CDR2 is FQGNSA. The DNA for the CDR3 is TGTGCCAGCAGCTTAGCCAGGGTAGAACAGCCCCAGCATTTT. Its protein product is CASSLARVEQPQHF.

The chain has TRBV29-1 and TRBJ1-2; D ambiguous. The CDR3 extends over 13 amino acids. V was pared by 2 bases and J by 2 bases, with 9 bases between. Germline V lookup: CDR1 SQVTM, CDR2 ANQGSEA. The chain's CDR3 is CSVEKGPNYGYTF. As DNA, the CDR3 is TGCAGCGTTGAAAAGGGTCCCAACTATGGCTACACCTTC.

This sequence joins TRBV4-1 and TRBJ1-1; D gene unclear. The germline CDR1 and CDR2 sequences are MGHRA and YSYEKL. The CDR3 consists of 15 residues. With 1 base removed from V and 4 bases from J, the gap between germline ends came to 13 bases. CDR3 amino acids: CASSQVSGGSTEAFF. In DNA form, the CDR3 reads TGCGCCAGCAGCCAAGTAAGCGGAGGGTCCACTGAAGCTTTCTTT.

This sequence joins TRBV24-1 and TRBJ2-3; D not resolved. Trimming left V 8 bases short and J 6 bases short, with 8 bases between. This CDR3 has 11 residues. Germline values: CDR1 KGHDR, CDR2 SFDVKD. CDR3 in amino acids: CATTLGDTQYF. The CDR3 DNA sequence: TGTGCCACCACCTTGGGGGATACGCAGTATTTT.

In this sample, this clonotype turned up a few times. As DNA, the CDR3 is TGCGCCAGCAGTGAGATTATCGGGAATGAGCAGTTCTTC. It encodes CASSEIIGNEQFF. V gene TRBV10-1 combines with J gene TRBJ2-1; unclear D gene. The V end was cut by 2 bases, the J end by 7 bases, with 9 bases between. Germline loops: CDR1 WNHNN, CDR2 SYGVQD (reference sequence). CDR3 size: 13 residues.

The chain joins TRBV2 to TRBJ2-2; D possibly corresponds to TRBD2 (5 bases). This CDR3 has 13 amino acids. Germline V gene lookup returns CDR1 SNHLY and CDR2 FYNNEI. Trimming pared 5 bases from V and 4 bases from J, leaving 8 bases between. As DNA, the CDR3 is TGTGCCAGCAGTACACTAGGCACCGGGGAGCTGTTTTTT. Translation: CASSTLGTGELFF.

This clonotype was detected only a few times. This sequence joins TRBV20-1 and TRBJ2-2; D may correspond to TRBD1 or TRBD2 (6 bases each). CDR1 and CDR2 (germline): DFQATT, SNEGSKA (reference sequence). The CDR3 extends over 17 amino acids. Trimming pared 6 bases from V and 1 base from J, leaving 21 bases between. This chain's CDR3 is CSAHPGFGGRNTGELFF. The DNA of the CDR3 is TGCAGTGCCCATCCGGGTTTCGGGGGCAGGAACACCGGGGAGCTGTTTTTT.

The rearrangement joins TRBV6-5 to TRBJ2-7; the match to TRBD2 covers 11 bases. Trimming cost V 0 bases and J 0 bases; bases outside gene matches: 7. This CDR3 has 18 amino acids. Germline lookup yields CDR1 MNHEY and CDR2 SVGAGI. The CDR3: CASSYSSGLAGGSYEQYF. Here the CDR3 DNA reads TGTGCCAGCAGTTACTCGAGTGGGCTAGCGGGAGGCTCCTACGAGCAGTACTTC.

J is TRBJ2-5 and V is TRBV30, with D possibly being TRBD1 (6 bases). V lost 2 bases, J lost 3 bases, and 10 bases lay in between. CDR1 and CDR2 (germline): GTSNPN, SVGIG (reference sequence). There are 13 residues in the CDR3. Here the CDR3 reads CAWSIGGKETQYF. The CDR3 DNA is TGTGCCTGGAGTATTGGGGGCAAAGAGACCCAGTACTTC.

The rearrangement uses TRBV24-1 and TRBJ2-5; 8 nucleotides line up with TRBD1. With V trimmed by 4 bases and J by 5 bases, 8 bases remained unmatched. The CDR3 is 15 amino acids. The germline V gene has CDR1 KGHDR and CDR2 SFDVKD. The CDR3 loop reads CATSEPDRGEETQYF. CDR3 DNA: TGTGCCACCAGTGAGCCTGACAGGGGAGAGGAGACCCAGTACTTC.

The rearrangement uses TRBV19 and TRBJ1-2; 8 positions agree with TRBD1. This CDR3 has 14 amino acids. Trimming cost V 10 bases and J 4 bases; bases outside gene matches: 11. Germline V gene lookup returns CDR1 LNHDA and CDR2 SQIVND (reference sequence). CDR3 in DNA: TGTGCCACCGCCGGACAGGGCGGATTCTATGGCTACACCTTC. Its protein product is CATAGQGGFYGYTF.

CDR3 in amino acids: CASRLDSYNEQFF. The CDR3 DNA follows: TGTGCCAGCAGACTAGACTCATACAATGAGCAGTTCTTC. The chain links TRBV7-9 to TRBJ2-1, with D maybe TRBD2 (5 bases). Trimming removed 6 bases from V and 4 bases from J, with 10 bases in between. Per the germline V gene, CDR1 is SEHNR and CDR2 is FQNEAQ (reference sequence). CDR3 length equals 13 residues.

The chain couples TRBV28 to TRBJ1-1, with TRBD1 as a possible D gene (6 bases). Germline CDR1 and CDR2: MDHEN and SYDVKM. The CDR3 totals 14 residues. The V and J ends lost 5 bases and 6 bases respectively, with 16 bases between them. The CDR3 nucleotides are TGTGCCAGCAGTCCCGGGGGGCTAAGCTCTGAAGCTTTCTTT. It codes for CASSPGGLSSEAFF.

The chain recombines TRBV19 with TRBJ1-3; D unclear. Per the germline V gene, CDR1 is LNHDA and CDR2 is SQIVND (reference sequence). V was pared by 5 bases and J by 3 bases, with 8 bases between. The CDR3 spans 13 residues. CDR3 coding DNA: TGTGCCAGTAGTGCCAGCGATGGAAACACCATATATTTT. Encoded protein: CASSASDGNTIYF.

V is TRBV20-1 and J is TRBJ2-7, with D unclear. V lost 0 bases, J lost 0 bases, and 18 bases lay in between. This CDR3 comprises 17 residues. Germline V gene sequence: CDR1 DFQATT, CDR2 SNEGSKA (reference sequence). In nucleotides, the CDR3 is TGCAGTGCTAGAGATCGTTTTGAGGCGGCTGACTCCTACGAGCAGTACTTC. This sequence encodes CSARDRFEAADSYEQYF.

The rearrangement uses TRBV20-1 and TRBJ2-3, with D possibly TRBD2 on 5 matching bases. CDR3 size: 15 residues. CDR1 DFQATT and CDR2 SNEGSKA come from the germline V gene (reference sequence). V shed 4 bases and J shed 4 bases, with 18 bases lying between them. The CDR3 loop is CSAIVGVASSDTQYF. CDR3 nucleotide sequence: TGCAGTGCTATCGTCGGGGTAGCGAGTTCAGATACGCAGTATTTT.

The J gene is TRBJ1-1, the V gene TRBV10-3; TRBD1 matches 8 bases. Germline V gives CDR1 ENHRY, CDR2 SYGVKD. After removal of 10 bases from V and 4 bases from J, the junction contained 14 bases not matched to a gene. The CDR3 runs to 15 residues. The CDR3 loop is CATHGQGNVGTEAFF. Written as DNA, the CDR3 is TGTGCCACCCACGGACAGGGCAATGTGGGCACTGAAGCTTTCTTT.

The rearrangement uses TRBV6-2 or TRBV6-3 and TRBJ2-4; D unresolved. The germline V gene has CDR1 MNHEY and CDR2 SVGEGT. CDR3 length: 13 amino acids. Trimming pared 2 bases from V and 6 bases from J, leaving 8 bases between. CDR3 amino acids: CASSYAAINIQYF. Written as DNA, the CDR3 is TGTGCCAGCAGTTACGCCGCAATAAACATTCAGTACTTC.

The chain is built from TRBV29-1 and TRBJ2-7, with 7 positions matching TRBD2. V was clipped by 1 base and J by 3 bases; unmatched bases: 3. CDR1 and CDR2 from the germline V gene are SQVTM and ANQGSEA. This CDR3 is 13 amino acids long. The CDR3: CSVEGIAGYEQYF. CDR3 coding DNA: TGCAGCGTTGAAGGAATAGCGGGCTACGAGCAGTACTTC.

The J gene is TRBJ2-3, the V gene TRBV24-1; TRBD1 matches 10 bases. Germline CDR1 reads KGHDR; CDR2 reads SFDVKD. Trimming removed 4 bases from V and 1 base from J; junction bases left unmatched: 4. The CDR3 sequence is 16 residues long. The CDR3 here is CATSDPGQGGTDTQYF. CDR3 nucleotides: TGTGCCACCAGTGACCCCGGACAGGGGGGCACAGATACGCAGTATTTT.

In DNA form, the CDR3 reads TGTGCCAGCCAATTCCTAACTAGCACAGATACGCAGTATTTT. It translates to CASQFLTSTDTQYF. This rearrangement joins TRBV2 to TRBJ2-3; D remains ambiguous. V was cut by 8 bases and J by 0 bases, with 12 bases left in between. Germline CDR1 SNHLY, CDR2 FYNNEI. The CDR3 runs to 14 residues.

The rearrangement links TRBV20-1 to TRBJ2-3, with unresolved D. The CDR3 runs to 13 residues. Germline V lookup: CDR1 DFQATT, CDR2 SNEGSKA (reference sequence). The CDR3 here is CRCSALRTDTQYF. The CDR3 coding sequence is TGCAGGTGTTCAGCACTTCGCACAGATACGCAGTATTTT.

The V call is TRBV28, the J call TRBJ1-1; a weak D match, TRBD1 (5 bases). The CDR3 consists of 13 residues. V lost 6 bases and J 4 bases, leaving 12 bases between the germline ends. Germline loops: CDR1 MDHEN, CDR2 SYDVKM. Here the CDR3 reads CASSRPGPTEAFF. CDR3 in DNA: TGTGCCAGCAGCCGTCCGGGACCCACTGAAGCTTTCTTT.